One sample yielded the 23 T cell receptor beta chains listed below, sequenced in a study of T cell changes during pregnancy in multiple sclerosis. The method was immunoSEQ multiplex PCR; TCRdb's version includes in-frame clones alone and lacks a portion of them. The sample lists some 80,000 clones, roughly 96% occurring once. This specimen consisted of peripheral blood, obtained in the second trimester of pregnancy. The source of these receptors is a female donor with multiple sclerosis, enrolled in a pregnancy study.

The CDR3 spells CASRSTSSGRETQYF. CDR3 in DNA: TGCGCCAGCAGGTCGACTAGCTCTGGTCGAGAGACCCAGTACTTC. V and J are TRBV5-1 and TRBJ2-5, with 7 positions matching TRBD2. The CDR3 totals 15 residues. The ends lost 5 bases at V and 4 bases at J; junction bases unmatched: 11. In germline, CDR1 is SGHRS, CDR2 YFSETQ.

J is TRBJ2-7 and V is TRBV28; D unclear. The V gene lost 7 bases and the J gene lost 0 bases, with 10 bases spanning the gap. The CDR3 sequence is 13 residues long. CDR1 is MDHEN and CDR2 is SYDVKM in the germline V gene. CDR3 in amino acids: CASILRTSYEQYF. DNA for the CDR3: TGTGCCAGCATCCTTAGAACCTCCTACGAGCAGTACTTC. Looking up the rest from reference TRBV28 and TRBJ2-7 gives the full variable domain: DVKVTQSSRYLVKRTGEKVFLECVQDMDHENMFWYRQDPGLGLRLIYFSYDVKMKEKGDIPEGYSVSREKKERFSLILESASTNQTSMYLCASILRTSYEQYFGPGTRLTVT.

This chain connects TRBV19 to TRBJ1-1; the D gene is possibly TRBD1 (6 bases). With 3 bases removed from V and 1 base from J, the gap between germline ends came to 9 bases. Germline V CDR1 and CDR2: LNHDA, SQIVND (reference sequence). CDR3 length: 14 amino acids. The CDR3 DNA reads as TGTGCCAGTAGTATTCGGGGACAGAACACTGAAGCTTTCTTT. Translating it yields CASSIRGQNTEAFF.

V usage is TRBV5-1 and J usage is TRBJ1-1; a possible D gene is TRBD1 (6 bases). This CDR3 has 11 amino acids. CDR1 is SGHRS and CDR2 is YFSETQ in the germline V gene. With 6 bases removed from V and 8 bases from J, the gap between germline ends came to 11 bases. As DNA, the CDR3 is TGCGCCAGCATACAGGGCAGCGAAGCTTTCTTT. Protein product: CASIQGSEAFF. The whole variable domain, filled in from reference TRBV5-1 and TRBJ1-1, reads KAGVTQTPRYLIKTRGQQVTLSCSPISGHRSVSWYQQTPGQGLQFLFEYFSETQRNKGNFPGRFSGRQFSNSRSEMNVSTLELGDSALYLCASIQGSEAFFGQGTRLTVV.

The chain combines TRBV11-3 with TRBJ2-1; 11 bases are shared with TRBD2. The CDR3 runs 15 residues. Losses at the gene ends were 6 bases for V and 7 bases for J; bases not matched to a gene: 8. In germline, CDR1 is SGHNT, CDR2 YENEEA. The CDR3 region has the DNA TGTGCCAGCAGTTTTAGCGGGAGGGCCGGTAATGAGCAGTTCTTC. Its protein is CASSFSGRAGNEQFF. Drawing the rest from reference TRBV11-3 and TRBJ2-1, the complete variable domain is EAGVVQSPRYKIIEKKQPVAFWCNPISGHNTLYWYLQNLGQGPELLIRYENEEAVDDSQLPKDRFSAERLKGVDSTLKIQPAELGDSAVYLCASSFSGRAGNEQFFGPGTRLTVL.

The genes are TRBV7-9 and TRBJ1-2, with D hard to call. CDR1 and CDR2 from the germline V gene are SEHNR and FQNEAQ (reference sequence). Trimming removed 0 bases at V and 9 bases at J, with 11 bases between. This CDR3 region has 13 residues. CDR3 coding DNA: TGTGCCAGCAGCTTAGCATCGGTCGGGAGCTACACCTTC. Protein product: CASSLASVGSYTF.

The chain is built from TRBV30 and TRBJ1-4; 8 positions match TRBD1. The CDR3 is made up of 14 amino acids. Germline-derived CDR1 and CDR2 are GTSNPN and SVGIG (reference sequence). With 2 bases clipped from V and 7 bases from J, the junction kept 6 bases outside the gene matches. CDR3 loop: CAWSPGQGGEKLFF. The CDR3 nucleotides are TGTGCCTGGAGTCCCGGACAGGGAGGTGAAAAACTGTTTTTT.

This chain uses TRBV7-8 with TRBJ1-5, with TRBD1 as a possible D gene (6 bases). Trimming removed 1 base at V and 1 base at J, with 11 bases between. Germline V CDR1 and CDR2: SGHVS, FQNEAQ. There are 16 residues in the CDR3. In DNA, the CDR3 is TGTGCCAGCAGCTTAGGGACAGCGCGAAGCAATCAGCCCCAGCATTTT. Translation gives CASSLGTARSNQPQHF.

The chain has TRBV7-7 and TRBJ2-5; a weak D match, TRBD2 (6 bases). CDR1 is SSHAT, CDR2 FNYEAQ, per germline (reference sequence). The CDR3 consists of 16 residues. V lost 5 bases to trimming and J lost 3 bases, with 19 bases between them. Here the CDR3 reads CASSLGSGRTKETQYF. DNA of the CDR3: TGTGCCAGCAGCCTTGGTAGCGGACGCACGAAAGAGACCCAGTACTTC.

This chain links TRBV2 with TRBJ2-2; 8 nucleotides agree with TRBD2. This CDR3 has 15 amino acids. Trimming at V came to 5 bases and at J to 1 base, leaving 3 bases not matched to a gene. Germline V gene data show CDR1 as SNHLY and CDR2 as FYNNEI. CDR3 coding DNA: TGTGCCAGCAGTTTACTAGCGGTGAACACCGGGGAGCTGTTTTTT. It encodes CASSLLAVNTGELFF.

The chain carries TRBV15 and TRBJ2-7; D might be TRBD2 (7 bases). There are 14 residues in the CDR3. Trimming stripped 5 bases from V and 5 bases from J, with 16 bases between. The germline V gene has CDR1 LNHNV and CDR2 YYDKDF (reference sequence). The CDR3 nucleotides read TGTGCCACCAGCCCAGGGAGGGGGACCCACGAGCAGTACTTC. This gives the protein CATSPGRGTHEQYF.

This chain joins TRBV4-2 and TRBJ2-7; tentatively, D is TRBD2 (6 bases). In germline, CDR1 is LGHNA, CDR2 YNFKEQ. There are 15 residues in the CDR3. The germline V and J ends were trimmed by 0 bases and 8 bases, with 17 bases remaining between them. The DNA for the CDR3 is TGTGCCAGCAGCCAAGATCCCGGGAGTCATCTCCAGCAGTACTTC. Translated, it gives CASSQDPGSHLQQYF.

The CDR3 is CASSLGQGAGSYNEQFF. The CDR3 nucleotides read TGCGCCAGCAGCTTAGGACAGGGGGCTGGGTCCTACAATGAGCAGTTCTTC. The chain uses TRBV5-1 and TRBJ2-1, with 11 bases fitting TRBD1. The trim removed 2 bases at V and 1 base at J, leaving 5 bases unmatched. The germline gives CDR1 SGHRS, CDR2 YFSETQ. The CDR3 spans 17 residues.

This clone was detected only once. This chain joins TRBV28 and TRBJ1-2, with D possibly being TRBD1 (6 bases). Trimming pared 3 bases from V and 4 bases from J, leaving 15 bases between. Germline V gene lookup returns CDR1 MDHEN and CDR2 SYDVKM. The CDR3 spans 15 residues. The CDR3 reads CASSFQGLRVYGYTF. The DNA of the CDR3 is TGTGCCAGCAGTTTCCAGGGGTTGCGGGTCTATGGCTACACCTTC.

The chain uses TRBV27 and TRBJ1-5; 9 bases fit TRBD1. In germline, CDR1 is MNHEY, CDR2 SMNVEV (reference sequence). The junction had 9 bases not matched to a gene; V was cut back by 5 bases and J by 7 bases. This CDR3 spans 15 amino acids. CDR3 region: CASSPTGGAGQPQHF. The CDR3, as DNA: TGTGCCAGCAGTCCCACAGGGGGCGCGGGACAGCCCCAGCATTTT.

The chain employs TRBV4-1 and TRBJ2-3; 8 bases agree with TRBD1. The length of the CDR3 is 14 residues. Germline trimming cut 4 bases from V and 2 bases from J; bases unmatched to any gene: 2. CDR1 MGHRA and CDR2 YSYEKL come from the germline V gene. The CDR3 reads CASSRQGPTDTQYF. DNA for the CDR3: TGCGCCAGCAGCCGACAGGGGCCCACAGATACGCAGTATTTT.

The genes are TRBV28 and TRBJ2-7, with unresolved D. The V end was cut by 4 bases, the J end by 0 bases, with 10 bases between. Germline values: CDR1 MDHEN, CDR2 SYDVKM. This CDR3 is built from 14 residues. CDR3 sequence reads: CASSSPGYSYEQYF. CDR3 DNA sequence: TGTGCCAGCAGTTCCCCCGGGTACTCCTACGAGCAGTACTTC.

The rearrangement joins TRBV19 to TRBJ2-2; TRBD1 is a possible D gene (6 bases). V was clipped by 6 bases and J by 4 bases, with 12 bases between them. From germline, CDR1 is LNHDA and CDR2 SQIVND (reference sequence). The CDR3 runs to 14 residues. The chain's CDR3 is CASSRQGSTGELFF. Written as DNA, the CDR3 is TGTGCCAGTAGCCGCCAGGGGAGCACCGGGGAGCTGTTTTTT.

CDR3 residues: CASSLPSPGTSVGNEQFF. CDR3 nucleotides: TGTGCCAGCTCACTCCCATCCCCCGGGACTAGCGTCGGCAATGAGCAGTTCTTC. The chain is built from TRBV18 and TRBJ2-1; TRBD2 agrees at 10 bases. The CDR3 has 18 residues. Germline V gene data show CDR1 as KGHSH and CDR2 as LQKENI. With 4 bases clipped from V and 6 bases from J, the junction kept 15 bases outside the gene matches.

The V call is TRBV4-1, the J call TRBJ1-2; the D gene is possibly TRBD1 (6 bases). The CDR3 covers 15 residues. Trimming shortened V by 0 bases and J by 4 bases, and 12 bases separated the two germline ends. Germline V CDR1 and CDR2: MGHRA, YSYEKL. DNA of the CDR3: TGCGCCAGCAGCCAAGATGGGGGGGACACCTATGGCTACACCTTC. It is translated as CASSQDGGDTYGYTF.

Only one count was recorded for this clone. The CDR3 loop is CASSLGQISGNTIYF. The CDR3 DNA sequence: TGTGCCAGCAGTCTGGGGCAGATCTCTGGAAACACCATATATTTT. This chain joins TRBV2 and TRBJ1-3; a possible D gene is TRBD1 (5 bases). The germline gives CDR1 SNHLY, CDR2 FYNNEI. Trimming took 5 bases from V and 0 from J, leaving 11 bases between them. The CDR3 contains 15 residues.

This chain uses TRBV27 with TRBJ2-1, with unresolved D. This CDR3 comprises 14 residues. The V end lost 3 bases, the J end lost 10 bases, and 16 bases lay between the germline ends. Germline V gene data show CDR1 as MNHEY and CDR2 as SMNVEV (reference sequence). CDR3 amino acids: CASSFSAFYREQFF. For the CDR3, the DNA is TGTGCCAGCAGTTTCTCCGCTTTCTACCGGGAGCAGTTCTTC.

This clone showed up just once. The rearrangement uses TRBV28 and TRBJ1-2, with a weak D call TRBD1 (5 bases). V gave up 4 bases and J gave up 2 bases, with 14 bases separating them. Germline V gene sequence: CDR1 MDHEN, CDR2 SYDVKM. The CDR3 is 15 residues long. In DNA, the CDR3 is TGTGCCAGCAGTTATTCAGGGTTCGCGAACTATGGCTACACCTTC. Translation gives CASSYSGFANYGYTF.